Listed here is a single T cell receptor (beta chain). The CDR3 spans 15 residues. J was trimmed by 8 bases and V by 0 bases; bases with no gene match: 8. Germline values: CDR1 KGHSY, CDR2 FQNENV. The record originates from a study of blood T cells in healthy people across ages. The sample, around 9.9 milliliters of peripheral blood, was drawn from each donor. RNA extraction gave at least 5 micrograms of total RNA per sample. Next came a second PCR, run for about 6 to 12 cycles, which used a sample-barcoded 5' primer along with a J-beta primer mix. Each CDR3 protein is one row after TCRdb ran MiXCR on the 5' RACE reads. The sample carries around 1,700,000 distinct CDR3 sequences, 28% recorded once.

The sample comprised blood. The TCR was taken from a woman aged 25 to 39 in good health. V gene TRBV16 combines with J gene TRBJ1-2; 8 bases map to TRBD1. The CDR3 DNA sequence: TGTGCCAGCAGCCAATCGATCCAGGGGGCGGAAGGCTACACCTTC. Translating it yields CASSQSIQGAEGYTF.